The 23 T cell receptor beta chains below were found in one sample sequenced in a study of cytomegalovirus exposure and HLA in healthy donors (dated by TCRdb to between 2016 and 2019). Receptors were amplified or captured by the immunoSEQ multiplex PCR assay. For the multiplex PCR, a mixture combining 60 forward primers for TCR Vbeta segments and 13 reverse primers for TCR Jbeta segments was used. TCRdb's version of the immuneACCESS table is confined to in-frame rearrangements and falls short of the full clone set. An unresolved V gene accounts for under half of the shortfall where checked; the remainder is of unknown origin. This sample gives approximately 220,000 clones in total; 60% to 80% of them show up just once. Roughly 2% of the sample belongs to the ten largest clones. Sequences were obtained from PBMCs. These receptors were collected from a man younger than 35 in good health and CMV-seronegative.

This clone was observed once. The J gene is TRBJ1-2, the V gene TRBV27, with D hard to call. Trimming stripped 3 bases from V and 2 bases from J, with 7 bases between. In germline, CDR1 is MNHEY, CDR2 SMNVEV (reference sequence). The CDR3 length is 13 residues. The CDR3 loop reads CASSLAANYGYTF. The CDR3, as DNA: TGTGCCAGCAGTTTGGCGGCAAACTATGGCTACACCTTC.

The CDR3 sequence: CASRLQGVSNNSPLHF. Written as DNA, the CDR3 is TGTGCCAGCAGGCTACAGGGGGTTTCTAATAATTCACCCCTCCACTTT. V and J are TRBV2 and TRBJ1-6, with TRBD1 matching over 8 bases. CDR1 SNHLY and CDR2 FYNNEI come from the germline V gene. J gave up 5 bases and V 6 bases, and 9 bases lay outside the gene matches. The CDR3 consists of 16 residues.

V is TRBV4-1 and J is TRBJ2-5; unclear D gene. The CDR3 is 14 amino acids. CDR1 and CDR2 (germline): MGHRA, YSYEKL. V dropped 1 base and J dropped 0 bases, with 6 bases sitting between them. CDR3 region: CASSQVDDQETQYF. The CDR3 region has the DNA TGCGCCAGCAGCCAAGTAGATGACCAAGAGACCCAGTACTTC.

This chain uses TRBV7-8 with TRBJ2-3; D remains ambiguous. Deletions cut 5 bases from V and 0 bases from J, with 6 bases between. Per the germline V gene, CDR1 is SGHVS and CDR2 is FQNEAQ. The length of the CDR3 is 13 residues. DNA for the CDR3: TGTGCCAGCAGCACCGGTAGCACAGATACGCAGTATTTT. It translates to CASSTGSTDTQYF. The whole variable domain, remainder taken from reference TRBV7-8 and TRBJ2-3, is GAGVSQSPRYKVAKRGQDVALRCDPISGHVSLFWYQQALGQGPEFLTYFQNEAQLDKSGLPSDRFFAERPEGSVSTLKIQRTQQEDSAVYLCASSTGSTDTQYFGPGTRLTVL.

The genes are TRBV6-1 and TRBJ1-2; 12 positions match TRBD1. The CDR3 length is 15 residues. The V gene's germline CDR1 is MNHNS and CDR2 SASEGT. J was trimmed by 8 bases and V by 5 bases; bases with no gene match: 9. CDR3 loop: CASSSRDRGRSGYTF. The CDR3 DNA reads TGTGCCAGCAGTTCCCGGGACAGGGGGCGCAGCGGCTACACCTTC.

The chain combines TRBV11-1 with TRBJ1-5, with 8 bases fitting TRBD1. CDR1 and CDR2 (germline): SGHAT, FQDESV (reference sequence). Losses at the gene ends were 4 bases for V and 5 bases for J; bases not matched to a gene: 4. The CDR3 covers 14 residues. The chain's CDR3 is CASSSGGEYQPQHF. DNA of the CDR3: TGTGCCAGCAGCTCAGGGGGCGAGTATCAGCCCCAGCATTTT.

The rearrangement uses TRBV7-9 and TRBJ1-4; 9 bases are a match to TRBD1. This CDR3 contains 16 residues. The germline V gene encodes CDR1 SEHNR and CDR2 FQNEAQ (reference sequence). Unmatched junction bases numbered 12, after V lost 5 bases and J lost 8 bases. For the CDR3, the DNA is TGTGCCAGCAGCGCCAATCCGGGACAGGGAGCGGAAAAACTGTTTTTT. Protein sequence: CASSANPGQGAEKLFF.

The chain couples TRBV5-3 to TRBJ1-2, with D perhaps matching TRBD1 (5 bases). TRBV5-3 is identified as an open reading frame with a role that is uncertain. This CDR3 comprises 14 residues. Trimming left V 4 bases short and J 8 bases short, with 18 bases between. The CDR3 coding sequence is TGTGCCAGAAGCCCGCCTTTGGAGGGGCAAGGCTACACCTTC. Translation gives CARSPPLEGQGYTF.

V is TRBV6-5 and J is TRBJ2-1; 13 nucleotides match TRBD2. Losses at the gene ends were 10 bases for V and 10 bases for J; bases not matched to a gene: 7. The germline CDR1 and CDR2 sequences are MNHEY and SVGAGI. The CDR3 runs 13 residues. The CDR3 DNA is TGTGCCATCGGACTAGCGGGAGTGAGGGAGCAGTTCTTC. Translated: CAIGLAGVREQFF.

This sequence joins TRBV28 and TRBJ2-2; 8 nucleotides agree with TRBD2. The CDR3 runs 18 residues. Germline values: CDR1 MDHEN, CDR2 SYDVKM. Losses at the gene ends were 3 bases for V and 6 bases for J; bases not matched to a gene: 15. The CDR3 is CASSLGPSTSGGSGELFF. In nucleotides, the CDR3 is TGTGCCAGCAGTTTGGGTCCCTCCACTAGCGGTGGGTCCGGGGAGCTGTTTTTT.

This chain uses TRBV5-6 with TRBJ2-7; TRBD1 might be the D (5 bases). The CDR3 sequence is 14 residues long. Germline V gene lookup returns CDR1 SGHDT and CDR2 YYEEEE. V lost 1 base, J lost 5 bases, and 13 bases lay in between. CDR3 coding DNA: TGTGCCAGCAGCTTGAAAGGGGTGGTCGACGAGCAGTACTTC. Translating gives CASSLKGVVDEQYF.

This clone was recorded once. The CDR3 loop is CASSPYRATGTLRVYEQYF. CDR3 nucleotides: TGTGCCAGCAGTCCCTATAGGGCCACTGGGACACTGCGTGTCTACGAGCAGTACTTC. The J gene is TRBJ2-7, the V gene TRBV27; the D gene is possibly TRBD1 (6 bases). This CDR3 region has 19 residues. CDR1 is MNHEY and CDR2 is SMNVEV in the germline V gene (reference sequence). Trimming took off 5 bases at V and 3 bases at J, with 29 bases between the two ends.

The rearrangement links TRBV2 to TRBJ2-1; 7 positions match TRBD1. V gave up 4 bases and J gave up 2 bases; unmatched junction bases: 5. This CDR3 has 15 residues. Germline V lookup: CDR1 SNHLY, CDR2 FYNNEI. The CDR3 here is CASSGGTATYNEQFF. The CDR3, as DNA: TGTGCCAGCAGTGGGGGGACAGCCACCTACAATGAGCAGTTCTTC.

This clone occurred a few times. Here the CDR3 DNA reads TGTGCCAGTAGTAACACCCGGGGATCTGGAAACACCATATATTTT. Its translation is CASSNTRGSGNTIYF. V usage is TRBV19 and J usage is TRBJ1-3; the D is unclear. The CDR3 runs 15 residues. With 4 bases removed from V and 1 base from J, the gap between germline ends came to 11 bases. From germline, CDR1 is LNHDA and CDR2 SQIVND (reference sequence).

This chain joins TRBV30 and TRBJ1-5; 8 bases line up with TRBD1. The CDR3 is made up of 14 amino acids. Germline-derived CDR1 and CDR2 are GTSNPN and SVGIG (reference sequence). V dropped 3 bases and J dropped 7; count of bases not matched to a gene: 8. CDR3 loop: CAWRGSGGEQPQHF. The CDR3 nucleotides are TGTGCCTGGAGGGGTTCAGGGGGCGAGCAGCCCCAGCATTTT.

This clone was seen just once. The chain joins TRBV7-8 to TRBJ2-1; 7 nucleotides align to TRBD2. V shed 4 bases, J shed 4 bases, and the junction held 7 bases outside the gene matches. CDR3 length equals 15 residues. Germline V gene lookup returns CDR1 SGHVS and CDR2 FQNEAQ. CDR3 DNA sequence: TGTGCCAGCAGCTCGGCGGGAGCAATTTACAATGAGCAGTTCTTC. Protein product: CASSSAGAIYNEQFF.

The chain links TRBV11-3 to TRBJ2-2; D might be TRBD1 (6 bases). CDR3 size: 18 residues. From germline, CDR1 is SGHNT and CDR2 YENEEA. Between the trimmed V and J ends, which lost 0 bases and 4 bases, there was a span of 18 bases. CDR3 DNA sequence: TGTGCCAGCAGCTTAGATGGTTATGGGGGCCCAGGCACCGGGGAGCTGTTTTTT. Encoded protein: CASSLDGYGGPGTGELFF.

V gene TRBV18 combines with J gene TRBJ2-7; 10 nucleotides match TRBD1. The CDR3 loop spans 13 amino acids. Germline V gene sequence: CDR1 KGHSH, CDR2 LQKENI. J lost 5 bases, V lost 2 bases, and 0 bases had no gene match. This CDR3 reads CASSPGTGDEQYF. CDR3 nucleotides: TGTGCCAGCTCACCAGGGACAGGGGACGAGCAGTACTTC. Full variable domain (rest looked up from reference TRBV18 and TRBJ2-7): NAGVMQNPRHLVRRRGQEARLRCSPMKGHSHVYWYRQLPEEGLKFMVYLQKENIIDESGMPKERFSAEFPKEGPSILRIQQVVRGDSAAYFCASSPGTGDEQYFGPGTRLTVT.

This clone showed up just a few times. The CDR3 loop is CASSMVSPGLDYGYTF. CDR3 nucleotide sequence: TGTGCCAGTAGTATGGTATCCCCAGGGTTGGACTATGGCTACACCTTC. The J gene is TRBJ1-2, the V gene TRBV19, with D maybe TRBD1 (5 bases). The germline V and J ends were trimmed by 3 bases and 3 bases, with 17 bases remaining between them. Per the germline V gene, CDR1 is LNHDA and CDR2 is SQIVND (reference sequence). The CDR3 consists of 16 residues.

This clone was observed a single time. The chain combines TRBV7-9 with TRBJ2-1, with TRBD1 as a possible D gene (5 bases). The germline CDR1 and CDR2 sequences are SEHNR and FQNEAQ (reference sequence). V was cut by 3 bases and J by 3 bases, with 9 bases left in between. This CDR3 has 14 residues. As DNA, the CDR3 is TGTGCCAGCAGCTTGGCAGGGATCTACAATGAGCAGTTCTTC. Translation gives CASSLAGIYNEQFF.

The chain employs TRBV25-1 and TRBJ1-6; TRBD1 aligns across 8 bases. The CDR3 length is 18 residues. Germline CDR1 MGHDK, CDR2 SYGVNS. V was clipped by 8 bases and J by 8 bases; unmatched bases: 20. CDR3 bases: TGTGCCAGCCCCCTCCCCCCACCCACAGGGGGAAGGGATTCACCCCTCCACTTT. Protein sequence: CASPLPPPTGGRDSPLHF. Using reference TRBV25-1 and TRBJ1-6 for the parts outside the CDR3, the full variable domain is EADIYQTPRYLVIGTGKKITLECSQTMGHDKMYWYQQDPGMELHLIHYSYGVNSTEKGDLSSESTVSRIRTEHFPLTLESARPSHTSQYLCASPLPPPTGGRDSPLHFGNGTRLTVT.

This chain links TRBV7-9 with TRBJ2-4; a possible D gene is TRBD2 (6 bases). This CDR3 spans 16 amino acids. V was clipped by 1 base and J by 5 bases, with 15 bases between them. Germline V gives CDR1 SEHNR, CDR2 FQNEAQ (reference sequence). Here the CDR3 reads CASSLVRLQRENIQYF. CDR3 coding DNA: TGTGCCAGCAGCTTAGTTCGTCTCCAGCGGGAAAACATTCAGTACTTC.

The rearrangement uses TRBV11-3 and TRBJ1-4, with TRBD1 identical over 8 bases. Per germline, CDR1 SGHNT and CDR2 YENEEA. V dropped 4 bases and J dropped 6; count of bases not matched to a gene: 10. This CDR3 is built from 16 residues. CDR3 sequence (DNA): TGTGCCAGCAGCTCCTTTTATCAGGGGGCCGATGAAAAACTGTTTTTT. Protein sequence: CASSSFYQGADEKLFF.